These 27 T cell receptor beta chains were sequenced from one sample in a study of blood T cell repertoires in COVID-19. Measured with immunoSEQ multiplex PCR; TCRdb has only the in-frame clones, and not every one. The data hold tens of thousands of clones, with 88% observed a single time. The sequenced sample consisted of peripheral blood. Every receptor here comes from a human donor with active COVID-19. The donor label of this sample is uncertain.

This chain links TRBV5-4 with TRBJ1-1; tentatively, D is TRBD1 (5 bases). This CDR3 comprises 16 residues. The ends were cut back, 2 bases at V and 0 bases at J, with 14 bases in the middle. Per germline, CDR1 SGHNT and CDR2 YYREEE (reference sequence). The CDR3 DNA follows: TGTGCCAGCAGCTTTGGAGGGGCAGGGCTGAACACTGAAGCTTTCTTT. Its protein product is CASSFGGAGLNTEAFF.

In its sample, this clone ranks as medium-sized. V gene TRBV9 combines with J gene TRBJ2-1; D not certain. There are 15 residues in the CDR3. Germline-derived CDR1 and CDR2 are SGDLS and YYNGEE. The ends were cut back, 2 bases at V and 4 bases at J, with 13 bases in the middle. The CDR3 DNA follows: TGTGCCAGCAGCGTTTATGATCAGACTTACAATGAGCAGTTCTTC. Protein: CASSVYDQTYNEQFF.

This clone was counted between two and nine times. For the CDR3, the DNA is TGTGCCAGCAGTTTCCCGACTAGCCACGAGCAGTACTTC. As protein: CASSFPTSHEQYF. J is TRBJ2-7 and V is TRBV6-2 or TRBV6-3; 7 bases are a match to TRBD2. This CDR3 region has 13 residues. The V segment lost 4 bases and the J segment 5 bases; nucleotides outside the gene matches: 5. Germline CDR1 MNHEY, CDR2 SVGEGT.

The chain couples TRBV5-8 to TRBJ1-1; D unresolved. Germline-derived CDR1 and CDR2 are SGHTS and YDEGEE. V lost 5 bases, J lost 3 bases, and 11 bases lay in between. This CDR3 has 13 residues. The CDR3 coding sequence is TGTGCCAGCAGGCCAAAGAGCGACACTGAAGCTTTCTTT. Its protein is CASRPKSDTEAFF. The full variable domain, in which reference TRBV5-8 and TRBJ1-1 provide the parts outside the CDR3, is EAGVTQSPTHLIKTRGQQATLRCSPISGHTSVYWYQQALGLGLQFLLWYDEGEERNRGNFPPRFSGRQFPNYSSELNVNALELEDSALYLCASRPKSDTEAFFGQGTRLTVV.

This clone came up once. The V and J genes are TRBV9 and TRBJ2-5; 9 positions agree with TRBD2. Germline V gene data show CDR1 as SGDLS and CDR2 as YYNGEE. There are 15 residues in the CDR3. The trim removed 3 bases at V and 4 bases at J, leaving 7 bases unmatched. The CDR3 DNA is TGTGCCAGCAGCGGTCCCGGGGGACTAGCAGAGACCCAGTACTTC. Protein product: CASSGPGGLAETQYF.

This sequence joins TRBV19 and TRBJ1-1; D perhaps matches TRBD1 (5 bases). Per germline, CDR1 LNHDA and CDR2 SQIVND (reference sequence). CDR3 length: 16 amino acids. The V gene lost 3 bases and the J gene lost 3 bases, with 17 bases spanning the gap. CDR3 in DNA: TGTGCCAGTAGTATGTCGTCAAGGGGATGGGACACTGAAGCTTTCTTT. Amino acid sequence: CASSMSSRGWDTEAFF.

The rearrangement uses TRBV11-3 and TRBJ2-7; 11 bases match TRBD2. CDR3 length: 16 residues. Germline-derived CDR1 and CDR2 are SGHNT and YENEEA. J gave up 2 bases and V 2 bases, and 5 bases lay outside the gene matches. CDR3 coding DNA: TGTGCCAGCAGCTTATTTAGCGGGGGGGCCCCCTACGAGCAGTACTTC. As protein: CASSLFSGGAPYEQYF. The complete variable domain, with remaining parts taken from reference TRBV11-3 and TRBJ2-7, reads EAGVVQSPRYKIIEKKQPVAFWCNPISGHNTLYWYLQNLGQGPELLIRYENEEAVDDSQLPKDRFSAERLKGVDSTLKIQPAELGDSAVYLCASSLFSGGAPYEQYFGPGTRLTVT.

The chain links TRBV25-1 to TRBJ2-3; 8 positions match TRBD2. Unmatched junction bases numbered 6, after V lost 4 bases and J lost 3 bases. The V gene's germline CDR1 is MGHDK and CDR2 SYGVNS. The CDR3 is 15 residues long. CDR3 in amino acids: CASSALAVGTDTQYF. Written as DNA, the CDR3 is TGTGCCAGCAGTGCACTAGCGGTTGGTACAGATACGCAGTATTTT.

The rearrangement joins TRBV7-8 to TRBJ2-1, with 14 nucleotides matching TRBD2. J gave up 9 bases and V 0 bases, and 7 bases lay outside the gene matches. The CDR3 contains 17 residues. Germline CDR1 reads SGHVS; CDR2 reads FQNEAQ. The CDR3 loop reads CASSLAVTSGGEGEQFF. The CDR3 DNA follows: TGTGCCAGCAGCTTAGCGGTGACTAGCGGGGGGGAAGGTGAGCAGTTCTTC. Full variable domain (outside the CDR3, taken from reference TRBV7-8 and TRBJ2-1): GAGVSQSPRYKVAKRGQDVALRCDPISGHVSLFWYQQALGQGPEFLTYFQNEAQLDKSGLPSDRFFAERPEGSVSTLKIQRTQQEDSAVYLCASSLAVTSGGEGEQFFGPGTRLTVL.

The rearrangement uses TRBV7-2 and TRBJ1-6, with 10 bases fitting TRBD1. Looked up from germline, CDR1 is SGHTA and CDR2 is FQGNSA. This CDR3 is 18 amino acids long. The J segment lost 10 bases and the V segment lost 2 bases, leaving 14 bases of the junction unmatched. In nucleotides, the CDR3 is TGTGCCAGCAGCTTAACACGAAGGAGCCGGACAGGGGGATCACCCCTCCACTTT. Residues: CASSLTRRSRTGGSPLHF.

The chain employs TRBV24-1 and TRBJ2-1; 9 positions agree with TRBD2. Germline V lookup: CDR1 KGHDR, CDR2 SFDVKD. With V trimmed by 5 bases and J by 5 bases, 12 bases remained unmatched. This CDR3 is built from 17 residues. CDR3 residues: CATSVRDAGGPHNEQFF. CDR3 nucleotide sequence: TGTGCCACCAGTGTCAGAGACGCGGGGGGGCCTCACAATGAGCAGTTCTTC.

The chain recombines TRBV6-5 with TRBJ1-4; 8 nucleotides match TRBD1. The ends lost 11 bases at V and 7 bases at J; junction bases unmatched: 9. The CDR3 extends over 13 amino acids. The V gene's germline CDR1 is MNHEY and CDR2 SVGAGI. The CDR3 DNA is TGTGCCGTGAGGGGGACAGGAAGTGAAAAACTGTTTTTT. As protein: CAVRGTGSEKLFF.

This CDR3 is CASSERGTQYF. CDR3 nucleotides: TGCGCCAGCAGTGAGAGGGGGACCCAGTACTTC. The V and J genes are TRBV10-2 and TRBJ2-5; weak D call: TRBD1 (5 bases). Trimming shortened V by 2 bases and J by 7 bases, and 5 bases separated the two germline ends. Germline V CDR1 and CDR2: WSHSY, SAAADI. This CDR3 comprises 11 residues.

The chain combines TRBV7-2 with TRBJ1-5; TRBD1 agrees at 7 bases. The CDR3 is 15 residues long. CDR1 and CDR2 (germline): SGHTA, FQGNSA. The J segment lost 4 bases and the V segment lost 2 bases, leaving 5 bases of the junction unmatched. The CDR3 coding sequence is TGTGCCAGCAGCTTATTGGGACAGCTGAATCAGCCCCAGCATTTT. Amino acids: CASSLLGQLNQPQHF.

The rearrangement links TRBV12-3 or TRBV12-4 to TRBJ2-7, with D perhaps matching TRBD1 (5 bases). Trimming removed 6 bases at V and 0 bases at J, with 9 bases between. The CDR3 consists of 13 residues. The CDR3 nucleotides read TGTGCCAGCAGCAGACAGAGCTCCTACGAGCAGTACTTC. Translating it yields CASSRQSSYEQYF.

The chain joins TRBV5-4 to TRBJ1-4, with D perhaps matching TRBD1 (5 bases). The CDR3 is 15 amino acids. V was clipped by 2 bases and J by 3 bases, with 11 bases between them. Per germline, CDR1 SGHNT and CDR2 YYREEE (reference sequence). This chain's CDR3 is CASSLGRGANEKLFF. CDR3 DNA: TGTGCCAGCAGCTTAGGGAGGGGCGCTAATGAAAAACTGTTTTTT.

CDR3 protein: CASSPRAQTDTQYF. CDR3 DNA sequence: TGCGCCAGCAGCCCCAGGGCCCAGACAGATACGCAGTATTTT. The chain links TRBV4-3 to TRBJ2-3; D might be TRBD1 (5 bases). The V gene lost 4 bases and the J gene lost 3 bases, with 11 bases spanning the gap. Germline V CDR1 and CDR2: LGHNA, YSLEER. CDR3 length equals 14 residues.

The CDR3 nucleotides are TGTGCCAGCAGTTTATTCCCACAGGGGGCCAACGTCCTGACTTTC. The encoded protein is CASSLFPQGANVLTF. The chain links TRBV27 to TRBJ2-6; D is unresolved. V was clipped by 1 base and J by 4 bases, with 8 bases between them. The CDR3 runs to 15 residues. Looked up from germline, CDR1 is MNHEY and CDR2 is SMNVEV (reference sequence).

This clone was detected only once. As DNA, the CDR3 is TGTGCCAGCAGCTTAGTGTTAGGGTCGGACAGTTATAATTCACCCCTCCACTTT. Protein product: CASSLVLGSDSYNSPLHF. The V and J genes are TRBV11-2 and TRBJ1-6, with D perhaps matching TRBD1 (6 bases). The V and J ends lost 1 base and 4 bases respectively, with 17 bases between them. Germline-derived CDR1 and CDR2 are SGHAT and FQNNGV. This CDR3 is built from 18 residues.

V is TRBV3-1 (or the pseudogene TRBV3-2) and J is TRBJ1-6; TRBD1 agrees at 7 bases. Germline CDR1 is LGHDT and CDR2 is YNNKEL (reference sequence). V gave up 1 base and J gave up 10 bases; unmatched junction bases: 4. The CDR3 covers 14 residues. The DNA of the CDR3 is TGTGCCAGCAGCCAAGTTACAGGGGAGTCACCCCTCCACTTT. Encoded protein: CASSQVTGESPLHF.

The V gene is TRBV27, the J gene TRBJ2-7, with D possibly being TRBD1 (6 bases). V lost 0 bases, J lost 3 bases, and 24 bases lay in between. There are 19 residues in the CDR3. Germline CDR1 reads MNHEY; CDR2 reads SMNVEV (reference sequence). The CDR3 DNA follows: TGTGCCAGCAGTTTATCATCCCAGAGAAAGACAGGCGAACTCTACGAGCAGTACTTC. Encoded protein: CASSLSSQRKTGELYEQYF.

V gene TRBV19 combines with J gene TRBJ2-7, with a weak D call TRBD1 (5 bases). This CDR3 is 13 amino acids long. The germline CDR1 and CDR2 sequences are LNHDA and SQIVND (reference sequence). V gave up 1 base and J gave up 3 bases, with 7 bases separating them. In DNA form, the CDR3 reads TGTGCCAGTAGTATAGTAGACAGCTACGAGCAGTACTTC. It yields the protein CASSIVDSYEQYF.

This rearrangement joins TRBV9 to TRBJ1-6; 9 bases are shared with TRBD1. CDR3 size: 15 residues. Looked up from germline, CDR1 is SGDLS and CDR2 is YYNGEE. The V and J ends lost 0 bases and 9 bases, in that order; junction bases with no gene match: 4. The CDR3 is CASSVVWDRASPLHF. The CDR3 nucleotides are TGTGCCAGCAGCGTAGTATGGGACAGGGCTTCACCCCTCCACTTT.

This clone was counted a single time. The V gene is TRBV19, the J gene TRBJ1-1; D gene unclear. Germline V gene data show CDR1 as LNHDA and CDR2 as SQIVND (reference sequence). The CDR3 totals 15 residues. With 5 bases removed from V and 0 bases from J, the gap between germline ends came to 13 bases. CDR3 residues: CASSPVQSLNTEAFF. CDR3 in DNA: TGTGCCAGTAGTCCGGTACAGAGTTTGAACACTGAAGCTTTCTTT.

This chain links TRBV5-1 with TRBJ2-1, with 9 bases lining up with TRBD1. Unmatched junction bases numbered 10, after V lost 4 bases and J lost 8 bases. Germline V gene lookup returns CDR1 SGHRS and CDR2 YFSETQ. This CDR3 contains 15 residues. CDR3 loop: CASSETGGTYYEQFF. Written as DNA, the CDR3 is TGCGCCAGCAGCGAGACAGGGGGTACCTATTATGAGCAGTTCTTC. Variable domain in full (rest from reference TRBV5-1 and TRBJ2-1): KAGVTQTPRYLIKTRGQQVTLSCSPISGHRSVSWYQQTPGQGLQFLFEYFSETQRNKGNFPGRFSGRQFSNSRSEMNVSTLELGDSALYLCASSETGGTYYEQFFGPGTRLTVL.

Here the CDR3 reads CATSSAGASQYF. The CDR3 nucleotides read TGTGCCACCTCGTCTGCAGGGGCGTCGCAGTATTTT. The genes are TRBV6-4 and TRBJ2-3; D may be TRBD1 (6 bases). Trimming removed 10 bases from V and 10 bases from J, with 18 bases in between. This CDR3 has 12 amino acids. CDR1 is MRHNA, CDR2 SNTAGT, per germline.

This sequence joins TRBV3-1 (or the pseudogene TRBV3-2) and TRBJ1-2; D gene uncertain. V shed 0 bases and J shed 4 bases, with 21 bases lying between them. The CDR3 consists of 18 residues. From germline, CDR1 is LGHDT and CDR2 YNNKEL (reference sequence). The CDR3 DNA reads TGTGCCAGCAGCCAAGACCTGACTATGGGAGGGCTGGGCTATGGCTACACCTTC. This encodes CASSQDLTMGGLGYGYTF.